This TCR beta chain was observed in a study of blood T cell repertoires in COVID-19 (dated by TCRdb to 2018 to 2020). For the wider study: Collaborator samples came from the United States, Italy and Spain and covered acute and convalescent phases of COVID-19. Where HLA class I and class II types were available, the types were taken from metadata supplied by the sample provider, not from assay-based typing. The repertoires were released in a freely available public database intended as a resource for research on the immune response to SARS-CoV-2. Samples were obtained from the ongoing ImmuneRACE study (first 160 participants) and from 1,000 to 1,500 subjects provided by 6 global collaborators. The dataset comprised deeply sampled blood TCRbeta repertoires from subjects exposed to, actively infected with, or recovered from COVID-19. The material from the prospective study consisted of cDNA or gDNA derived from T cells, B-cell-depleted T cells, or PBMCs. Nearly every sample came with metadata listing a de-identified subject ID, COVID-19 status, age in years and sex. The full study reports these points: The amount of clinical and demographic metadata varied by source and participant and was provided uncurated.

TCRbeta CDR3 regions were amplified from genomic DNA by means of the immunoSEQ Assay, a bias-controlled multiplex PCR. The paper's data handling went like this. Within the assay, amplification of reference gene primers was used to estimate how many nucleated cells each sample contained. Sequence reads were collapsed and filtered to measure the absolute abundance of every unique TCRbeta CDR3 rearrangement. For each sample, productive Simpson clonality was calculated as the square root of Simpson's diversity index across productive rearrangements. The table comes from immuneACCESS by way of TCRdb, which keeps in-frame sequences with V and J called. Part of the clones is missing from these tables; in studies checked, under half for an unresolved V gene and the rest for unknown reasons. For V, J and clone size, that table is used; D and trimming come from the DNA. The table for this sample lists approximately 170,000 clones; approximately 85% of them were counted only once. In total, the top ten clones hold under 7.5% of the sample.

One collaborating source in Seattle enrolled patients while the patients were actively infected and followed the patients over time throughout the course of disease. Whole blood was collected in K2EDTA tubes by collaborating institutions according to the institutions' own protocols. For TCRbeta analysis, collaborators shipped samples in one of three forms: frozen whole blood, isolated PBMCs, or DNA extracted from either of those sample types. A word on this clone: Its antigen specificity is not known. Per-nucleotide qualities are absent, and no much larger clonotype sits a single base away.

The CDR3 goes from the cysteine to the phenylalanine over 14 residues. Of the read, only the CDR3 DNA is kept; its 42 bases are in frame from base 1. V lost 1 base and J lost 7 bases, and the count of bases not matched to a germline gene is 3. CDR1 and CDR2 were assigned from the germline V gene as SNHLY and FYNNEI. Here the chain combines TRBV2 and TRBJ1-2, with 10 bases aligning to TRBD1. The receptor comes from a man at least 80 years old with COVID-19, enrolled during active disease. The sample consisted of peripheral blood. CDR3 reads: CASSEGQGAVGYTF. The DNA is TGTGCCAGCAGTGAAGGACAGGGGGCCGTTGGCTACACCTTC.